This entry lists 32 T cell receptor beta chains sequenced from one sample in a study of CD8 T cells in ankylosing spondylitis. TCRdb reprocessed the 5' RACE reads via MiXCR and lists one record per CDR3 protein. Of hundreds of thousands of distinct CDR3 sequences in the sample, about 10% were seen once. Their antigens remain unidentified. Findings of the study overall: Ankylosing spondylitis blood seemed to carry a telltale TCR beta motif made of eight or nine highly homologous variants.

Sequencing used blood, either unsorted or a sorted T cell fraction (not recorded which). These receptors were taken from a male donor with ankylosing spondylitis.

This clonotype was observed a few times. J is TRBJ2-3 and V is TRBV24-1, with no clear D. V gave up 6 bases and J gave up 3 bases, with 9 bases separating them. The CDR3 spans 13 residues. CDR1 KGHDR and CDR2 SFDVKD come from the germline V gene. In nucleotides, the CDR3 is TGTGCCACCAGTCAGCCCCCGACAGATACGCAGTATTTT. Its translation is CATSQPPTDTQYF.

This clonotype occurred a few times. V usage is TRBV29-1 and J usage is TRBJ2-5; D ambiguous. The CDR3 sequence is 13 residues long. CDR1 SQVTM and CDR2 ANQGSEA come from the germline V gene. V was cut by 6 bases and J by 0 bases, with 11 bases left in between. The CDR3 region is CSVAPLHQETQYF. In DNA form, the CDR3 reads TGCAGCGTCGCACCATTACACCAAGAGACCCAGTACTTC.

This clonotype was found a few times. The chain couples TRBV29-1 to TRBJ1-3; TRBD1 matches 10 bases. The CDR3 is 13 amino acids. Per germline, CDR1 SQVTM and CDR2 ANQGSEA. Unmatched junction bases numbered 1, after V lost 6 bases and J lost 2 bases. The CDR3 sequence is CSVGTGAGNTIYF. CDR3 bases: TGCAGCGTGGGGACAGGGGCTGGAAACACCATATATTTT.

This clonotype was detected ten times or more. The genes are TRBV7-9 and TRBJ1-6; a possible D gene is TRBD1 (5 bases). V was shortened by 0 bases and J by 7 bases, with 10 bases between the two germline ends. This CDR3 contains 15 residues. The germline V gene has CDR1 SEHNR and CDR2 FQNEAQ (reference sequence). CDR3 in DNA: TGTGCCAGCAGCTTAGCTTGGGACTCCAATTCACCCCTCCACTTT. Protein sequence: CASSLAWDSNSPLHF.

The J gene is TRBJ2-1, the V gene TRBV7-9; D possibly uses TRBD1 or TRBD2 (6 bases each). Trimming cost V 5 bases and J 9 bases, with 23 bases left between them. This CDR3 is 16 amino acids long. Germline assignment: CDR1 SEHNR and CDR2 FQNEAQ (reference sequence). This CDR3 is CASSRSTGGGRGEQFF. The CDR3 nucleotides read TGTGCCAGCAGCCGGTCGACAGGAGGGGGTCGAGGTGAGCAGTTCTTC.

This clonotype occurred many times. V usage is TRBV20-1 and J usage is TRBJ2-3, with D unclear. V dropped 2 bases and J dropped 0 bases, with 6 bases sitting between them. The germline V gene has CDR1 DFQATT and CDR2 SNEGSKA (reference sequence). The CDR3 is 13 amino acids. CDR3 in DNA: TGCAGTGCTAGAAACCCTAGCACAGATACGCAGTATTTT. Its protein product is CSARNPSTDTQYF.

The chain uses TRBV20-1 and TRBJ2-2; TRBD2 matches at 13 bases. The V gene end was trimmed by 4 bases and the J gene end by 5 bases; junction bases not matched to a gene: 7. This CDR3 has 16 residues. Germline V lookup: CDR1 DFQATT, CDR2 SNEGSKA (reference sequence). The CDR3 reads CSAKYGLAGETGELFF. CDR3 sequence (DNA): TGCAGTGCTAAATATGGACTAGCGGGAGAAACCGGGGAGCTGTTTTTT.

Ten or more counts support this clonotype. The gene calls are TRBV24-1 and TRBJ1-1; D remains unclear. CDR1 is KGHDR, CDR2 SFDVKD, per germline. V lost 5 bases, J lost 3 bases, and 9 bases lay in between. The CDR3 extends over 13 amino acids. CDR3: CATSVDEYTEAFF. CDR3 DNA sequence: TGTGCCACCAGTGTAGACGAATACACTGAAGCTTTCTTT.

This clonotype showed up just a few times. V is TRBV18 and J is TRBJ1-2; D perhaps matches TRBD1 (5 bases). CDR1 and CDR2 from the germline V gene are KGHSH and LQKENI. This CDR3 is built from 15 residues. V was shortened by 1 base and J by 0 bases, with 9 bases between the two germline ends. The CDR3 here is CASSPQTAANYGYTF. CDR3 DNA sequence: TGTGCCAGCTCACCACAGACAGCAGCTAACTATGGCTACACCTTC. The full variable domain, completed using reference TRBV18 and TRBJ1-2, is NAGVMQNPRHLVRRRGQEARLRCSPMKGHSHVYWYRQLPEEGLKFMVYLQKENIIDESGMPKERFSAEFPKEGPSILRIQQVVRGDSAAYFCASSPQTAANYGYTFGSGTRLTVV.

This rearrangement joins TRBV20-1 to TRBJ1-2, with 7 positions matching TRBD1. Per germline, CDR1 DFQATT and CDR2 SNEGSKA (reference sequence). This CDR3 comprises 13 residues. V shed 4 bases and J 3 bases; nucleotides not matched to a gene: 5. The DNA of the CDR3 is TGCAGTGCTACCCCCGGGACAGACTATGGCTACACCTTC. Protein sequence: CSATPGTDYGYTF.

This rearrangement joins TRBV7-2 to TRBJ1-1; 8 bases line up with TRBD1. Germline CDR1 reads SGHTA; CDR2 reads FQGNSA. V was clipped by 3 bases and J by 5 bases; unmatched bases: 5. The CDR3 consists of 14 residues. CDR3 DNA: TGTGCCAGCAGCTTGTGGACAGGGAGGACTGAAGCTTTCTTT. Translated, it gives CASSLWTGRTEAFF.

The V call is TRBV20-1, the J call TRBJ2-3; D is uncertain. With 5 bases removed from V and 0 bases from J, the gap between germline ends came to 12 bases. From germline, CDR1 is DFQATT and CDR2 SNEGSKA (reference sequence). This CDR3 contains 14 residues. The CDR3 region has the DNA TGCAGTGCTCCAGGACGGGTTAGCACAGATACGCAGTATTTT. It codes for CSAPGRVSTDTQYF.

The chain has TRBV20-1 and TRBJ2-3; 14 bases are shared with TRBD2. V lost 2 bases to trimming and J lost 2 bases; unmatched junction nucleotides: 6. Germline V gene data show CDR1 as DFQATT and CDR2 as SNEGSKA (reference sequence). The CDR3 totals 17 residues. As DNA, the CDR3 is TGCAGTGCTAGAAACGAGACTAGCGGGAGGGTCACAGATACGCAGTATTTT. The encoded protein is CSARNETSGRVTDTQYF.

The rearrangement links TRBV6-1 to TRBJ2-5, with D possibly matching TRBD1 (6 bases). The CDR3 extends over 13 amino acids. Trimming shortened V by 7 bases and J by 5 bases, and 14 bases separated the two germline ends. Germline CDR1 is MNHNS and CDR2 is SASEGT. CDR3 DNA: TGTGCCAGCAAGGGGGTCCAGGGGGAGACCCAGTACTTC. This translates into CASKGVQGETQYF.

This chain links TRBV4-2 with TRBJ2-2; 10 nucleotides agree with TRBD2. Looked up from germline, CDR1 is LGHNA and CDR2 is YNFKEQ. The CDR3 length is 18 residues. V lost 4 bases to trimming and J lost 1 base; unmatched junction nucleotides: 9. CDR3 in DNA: TGTGCCAGCAGCCCCTTGACGATAGCGGGGGGGAACACCGGGGAGCTGTTTTTT. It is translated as CASSPLTIAGGNTGELFF.

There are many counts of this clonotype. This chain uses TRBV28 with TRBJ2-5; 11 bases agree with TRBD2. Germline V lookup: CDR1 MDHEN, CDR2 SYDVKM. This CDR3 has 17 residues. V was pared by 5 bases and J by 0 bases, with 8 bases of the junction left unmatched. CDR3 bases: TGTGCCAGCAGTCTAGGGTCTAGCGGGAGGCACCAAGAGACCCAGTACTTC. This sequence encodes CASSLGSSGRHQETQYF. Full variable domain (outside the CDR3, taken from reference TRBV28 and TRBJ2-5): DVKVTQSSRYLVKRTGEKVFLECVQDMDHENMFWYRQDPGLGLRLIYFSYDVKMKEKGDIPEGYSVSREKKERFSLILESASTNQTSMYLCASSLGSSGRHQETQYFGPGTRLLVL.

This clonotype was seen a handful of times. The CDR3 loop is CSARPDNRAGREKLFF. Here the CDR3 DNA reads TGCAGTGCTAGACCCGACAACAGGGCAGGTAGAGAAAAACTGTTTTTT. The rearrangement uses TRBV20-1 and TRBJ1-4; the D gene is possibly TRBD1 (6 bases). The CDR3 totals 16 residues. Trimming cost V 2 bases and J 8 bases, with 21 bases left between them. Germline V gene sequence: CDR1 DFQATT, CDR2 SNEGSKA (reference sequence).

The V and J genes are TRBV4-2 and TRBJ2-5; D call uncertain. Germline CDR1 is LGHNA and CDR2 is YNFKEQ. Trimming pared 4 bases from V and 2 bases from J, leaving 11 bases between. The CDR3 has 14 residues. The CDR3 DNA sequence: TGTGCCAGCAGCCCCCTGACACAACAAGAGACCCAGTACTTC. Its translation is CASSPLTQQETQYF.

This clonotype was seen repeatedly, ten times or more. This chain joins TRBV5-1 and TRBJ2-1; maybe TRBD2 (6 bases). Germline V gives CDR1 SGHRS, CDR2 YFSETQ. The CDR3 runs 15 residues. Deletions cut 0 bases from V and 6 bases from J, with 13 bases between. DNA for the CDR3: TGCGCCAGCAGCTTGGGTGGCAGGGAGGTCAATGAGCAGTTCTTC. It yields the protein CASSLGGREVNEQFF.

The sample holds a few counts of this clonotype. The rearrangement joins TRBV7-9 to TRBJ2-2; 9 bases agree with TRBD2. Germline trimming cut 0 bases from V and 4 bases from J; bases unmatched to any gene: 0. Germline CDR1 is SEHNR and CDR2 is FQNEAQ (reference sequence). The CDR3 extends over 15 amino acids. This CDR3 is CASSLASGSTGELFF. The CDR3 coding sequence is TGTGCCAGCAGCTTAGCTAGCGGGAGCACCGGGGAGCTGTTTTTT.

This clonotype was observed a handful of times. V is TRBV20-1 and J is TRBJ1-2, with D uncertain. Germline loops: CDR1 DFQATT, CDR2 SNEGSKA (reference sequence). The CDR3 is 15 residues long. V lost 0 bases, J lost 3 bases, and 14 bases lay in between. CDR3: CSARDWREPYYGYTF. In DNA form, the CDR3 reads TGCAGTGCTAGAGATTGGAGGGAACCCTACTATGGCTACACCTTC.

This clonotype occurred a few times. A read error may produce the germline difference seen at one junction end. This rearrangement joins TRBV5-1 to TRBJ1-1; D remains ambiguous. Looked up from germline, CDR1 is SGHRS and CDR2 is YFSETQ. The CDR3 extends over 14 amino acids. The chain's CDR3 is CASRLRGGDTEAFF. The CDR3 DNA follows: TGCGCCAGCCGCTTGCGGGGAGGAGACACTGAAGCTTTCTTT.

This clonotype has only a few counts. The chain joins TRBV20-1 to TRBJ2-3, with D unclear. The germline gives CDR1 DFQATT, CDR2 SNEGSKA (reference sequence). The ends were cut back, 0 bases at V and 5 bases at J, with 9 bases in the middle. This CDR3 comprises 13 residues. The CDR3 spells CSAREPVIDTQYF. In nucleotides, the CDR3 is TGCAGTGCTAGAGAGCCGGTGATAGATACGCAGTATTTT.

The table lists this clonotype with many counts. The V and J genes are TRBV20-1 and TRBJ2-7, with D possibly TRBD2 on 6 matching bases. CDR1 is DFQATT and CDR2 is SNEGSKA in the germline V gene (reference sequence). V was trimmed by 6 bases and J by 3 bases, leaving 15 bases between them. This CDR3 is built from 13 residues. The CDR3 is CSAWHSSGYEQYF. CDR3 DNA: TGCAGTGCGTGGCATAGTAGCGGCTACGAGCAGTACTTC.

CDR3 coding DNA: TGTGCCAGCAGCCCCGCGTTTAGCGGCGGCACAGATACGCAGTATTTT. Translating gives CASSPAFSGGTDTQYF. The chain carries TRBV5-6 and TRBJ2-3, with a tentative D call TRBD2 (6 bases). CDR3 length equals 16 residues. Germline lookup yields CDR1 SGHDT and CDR2 YYEEEE. Trimming stripped 4 bases from V and 1 base from J, with 16 bases between.

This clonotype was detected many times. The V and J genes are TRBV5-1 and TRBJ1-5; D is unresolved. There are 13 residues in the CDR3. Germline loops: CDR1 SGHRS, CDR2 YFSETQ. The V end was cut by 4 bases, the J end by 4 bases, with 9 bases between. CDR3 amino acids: CASSVDGNQPQHF. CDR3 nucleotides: TGCGCCAGCAGCGTGGACGGAAATCAGCCCCAGCATTTT.

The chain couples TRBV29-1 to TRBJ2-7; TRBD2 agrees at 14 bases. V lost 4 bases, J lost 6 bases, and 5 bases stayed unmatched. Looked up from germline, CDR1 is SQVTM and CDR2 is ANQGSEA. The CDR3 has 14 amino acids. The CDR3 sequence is CSVGGLAGEGEQYF. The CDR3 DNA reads TGCAGCGTTGGGGGACTAGCGGGAGAAGGCGAGCAGTACTTC.

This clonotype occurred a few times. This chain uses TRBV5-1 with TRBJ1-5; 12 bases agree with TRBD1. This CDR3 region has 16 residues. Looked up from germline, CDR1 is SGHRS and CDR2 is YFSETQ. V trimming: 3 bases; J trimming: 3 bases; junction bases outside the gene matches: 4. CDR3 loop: CASSSGTGGNNQPQHF. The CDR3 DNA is TGCGCCAGCAGCTCCGGGACAGGGGGCAACAATCAGCCCCAGCATTTT.

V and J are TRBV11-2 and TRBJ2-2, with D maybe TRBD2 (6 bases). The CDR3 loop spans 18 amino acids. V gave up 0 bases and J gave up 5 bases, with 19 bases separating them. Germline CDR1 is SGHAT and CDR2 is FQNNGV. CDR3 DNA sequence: TGTGCCAGCAGCTTAGAAGCGGGCGCCTCCCAGAGGACCGGGGAGCTGTTTTTT. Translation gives CASSLEAGASQRTGELFF.

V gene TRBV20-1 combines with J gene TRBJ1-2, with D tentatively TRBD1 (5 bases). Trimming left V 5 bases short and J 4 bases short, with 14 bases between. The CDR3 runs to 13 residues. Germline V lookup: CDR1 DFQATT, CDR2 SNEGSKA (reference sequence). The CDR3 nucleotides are TGCAGTGCTTGGGCCCCCGGGACCTATGGCTACACCTTC. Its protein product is CSAWAPGTYGYTF.

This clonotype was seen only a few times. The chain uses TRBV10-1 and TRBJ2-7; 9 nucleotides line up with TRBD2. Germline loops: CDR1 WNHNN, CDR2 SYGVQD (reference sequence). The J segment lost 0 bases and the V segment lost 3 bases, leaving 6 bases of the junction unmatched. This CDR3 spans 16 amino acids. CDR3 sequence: CASSDPTSGPSYEQYF. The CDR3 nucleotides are TGCGCCAGCAGTGACCCAACTAGCGGGCCCTCCTACGAGCAGTACTTC.

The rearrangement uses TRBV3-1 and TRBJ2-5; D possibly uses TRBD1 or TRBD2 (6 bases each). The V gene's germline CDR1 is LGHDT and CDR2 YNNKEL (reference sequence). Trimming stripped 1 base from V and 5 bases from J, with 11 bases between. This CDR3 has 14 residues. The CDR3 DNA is TGTGCCAGCAGCCAAGTAACAGGGAGGGAGACCCAGTACTTC. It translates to CASSQVTGRETQYF.